This passage covers 20 T cell receptor beta chains from one sample sequenced in a study of blood T cell repertoires in COVID-19. Clones were read by immunoSEQ multiplex PCR, and TCRdb kept only the in-frame ones, dropping some. Here the sample spans about 170,000 clones, 70% to 90% being singletons. The sequencing input was peripheral blood. These receptors were taken from a woman older than 75 with COVID-19, enrolled during active disease.

The gene calls are TRBV29-1 and TRBJ2-1, with TRBD2 matching 8 bases. Germline CDR1 and CDR2: SQVTM and ANQGSEA. V was clipped by 7 bases and J by 7 bases; unmatched bases: 6. The CDR3 has 12 amino acids. The CDR3 sequence: CSGGGPGNEQFF. The CDR3 DNA follows: TGCAGCGGCGGGGGGCCGGGGAATGAGCAGTTCTTC.

A note on this clone: Other DNA sequences of this sample code for an identical CDR3. The chain combines TRBV2 with TRBJ2-4; possible D gene TRBD1, 5 bases. The CDR3 length is 14 residues. Between the trimmed V and J ends, which lost 5 bases and 1 base, there was a span of 9 bases. The V gene's germline CDR1 is SNHLY and CDR2 FYNNEI. The CDR3, as DNA: TGTGCCAGCAGTCCCTCAGGGGCCAAAAACATTCAGTACTTC. It codes for CASSPSGAKNIQYF.

The chain joins TRBV11-2 to TRBJ2-1, with D hard to call. Deletions cut 3 bases from V and 8 bases from J, with 17 bases between. Per the germline V gene, CDR1 is SGHAT and CDR2 is FQNNGV. The CDR3 is 15 amino acids. The CDR3 bases are TGTGCCAGCAGCTTGGCGTTTCCCCTAGTAGATGAGCAGTTCTTC. Its translation is CASSLAFPLVDEQFF.

The genes are TRBV5-1 and TRBJ1-1, with D unclear. There are 13 residues in the CDR3. Germline assignment: CDR1 SGHRS and CDR2 YFSETQ. V lost 5 bases, J lost 1 base, and 9 bases lay in between. The CDR3 coding sequence is TGCGCCAGCAGAGCCGCGGCGAACACTGAAGCTTTCTTT. Its translation is CASRAAANTEAFF.

This sequence joins TRBV5-4 and TRBJ2-1; TRBD1 aligns across 10 bases. The V and J ends lost 5 bases and 3 bases, in that order; junction bases with no gene match: 8. Germline CDR1 is SGHNT and CDR2 is YYREEE (reference sequence). This CDR3 contains 16 residues. The CDR3 DNA reads TGTGCCAGCAGTAGACAGGGGGCGACATTCTACAATGAGCAGTTCTTC. It yields the protein CASSRQGATFYNEQFF.

The chain joins TRBV7-2 to TRBJ2-5; 9 nucleotides line up with TRBD1. Germline CDR1 SGHTA, CDR2 FQGNSA. V shed 6 bases and J 9 bases; nucleotides not matched to a gene: 11. The CDR3 sequence is 14 residues long. CDR3: CASSYPGQGVSQYF. CDR3 DNA sequence: TGTGCCAGCAGTTATCCGGGACAGGGTGTCTCCCAGTACTTC. The full variable domain, with the rest looked up from reference TRBV7-2 and TRBJ2-5, is GAGVSQSPSNKVTEKGKDVELRCDPISGHTALYWYRQSLGQGLEFLIYFQGNSAPDKSGLPSDRFSAERTGGSVSTLTIQRTQQEDSAVYLCASSYPGQGVSQYFGPGTRLLVL.

This chain joins TRBV5-1 and TRBJ1-2; D gene uncertain. Trimming stripped 0 bases from V and 7 bases from J, with 16 bases between. The CDR3 is made up of 15 amino acids. Germline values: CDR1 SGHRS, CDR2 YFSETQ. Here the CDR3 reads CASSLAYGERGGYTF. The CDR3 region has the DNA TGCGCCAGCAGCTTGGCCTACGGGGAACGGGGTGGCTACACCTTC.

This chain links TRBV11-2 with TRBJ2-5; D unresolved. The CDR3 totals 14 residues. Looked up from germline, CDR1 is SGHAT and CDR2 is FQNNGV. V shed 1 base and J shed 3 bases, with 9 bases lying between them. The CDR3 DNA reads as TGTGCCAGCAGCTTAGTGGCATCGAAAGAGACCCAGTACTTC. Translated, it gives CASSLVASKETQYF.

This CDR3 is CASSQSGDIQYF. For the CDR3, the DNA is TGTGCCAGCAGCCAATCCGGGGACATTCAGTACTTC. The chain recombines TRBV3-1 (or the pseudogene TRBV3-2) with TRBJ2-4; a weak D match, TRBD2 (5 bases). Trimming took off 2 bases at V and 8 bases at J, with 7 bases between the two ends. CDR3 size: 12 residues. Germline CDR1 and CDR2: LGHDT and YNNKEL (reference sequence).

The chain recombines TRBV3-1 (or the pseudogene TRBV3-2) with TRBJ2-7, with TRBD1 matching 10 bases. The length of the CDR3 is 15 residues. Germline CDR1 is LGHDT and CDR2 is YNNKEL (reference sequence). V lost 8 bases and J lost 7; bases outside the gene matches: 14. The CDR3 DNA reads as TGTGCCAGCCGAAGGAGAGGAGGACAGGGGGAAGAGCAGTACTTC. Amino acid sequence: CASRRRGGQGEEQYF.

The chain combines TRBV6-5 with TRBJ1-4, with 7 bases matching TRBD1. From germline, CDR1 is MNHEY and CDR2 SVGAGI. This CDR3 has 14 amino acids. The ends lost 10 bases at V and 5 bases at J; junction bases unmatched: 10. The CDR3 DNA reads as TGTGCCACGCAATCCGGGACAGTAAATGAAAAACTGTTTTTT. It yields the protein CATQSGTVNEKLFF.

The J gene is TRBJ2-7, the V gene TRBV7-9; weak D call: TRBD1 (5 bases). The germline V gene encodes CDR1 SEHNR and CDR2 FQNEAQ (reference sequence). The V and J ends lost 3 bases and 3 bases respectively, with 9 bases between them. There are 13 residues in the CDR3. CDR3 sequence reads: CASSLAGNYEQYF. Written as DNA, the CDR3 is TGTGCCAGCAGCTTGGCAGGGAACTACGAGCAGTACTTC.

V gene TRBV7-9 combines with J gene TRBJ1-1; D uncertain. The CDR3 covers 12 residues. V lost 8 bases to trimming and J lost 0 bases, with 7 bases between them. Germline CDR1 and CDR2: SEHNR and FQNEAQ (reference sequence). Here the CDR3 reads CASGWLNTEAFF. The CDR3 region has the DNA TGTGCCAGCGGTTGGCTGAACACTGAAGCTTTCTTT.

The gene calls are TRBV4-1 and TRBJ1-1; D remains ambiguous. The CDR3 totals 16 residues. Trimming removed 2 bases at V and 1 base at J, with 14 bases between. Per the germline V gene, CDR1 is MGHRA and CDR2 is YSYEKL. This CDR3 reads CASSQLGEGRNTEAFF. The DNA for the CDR3 is TGCGCCAGCAGCCAATTGGGAGAAGGGAGGAACACTGAAGCTTTCTTT.

The chain combines TRBV25-1 with TRBJ2-1; D possibly corresponds to TRBD2 (5 bases). CDR3 length: 15 residues. Germline CDR1 reads MGHDK; CDR2 reads SYGVNS. Trimming took 6 bases from V and 1 from J, leaving 13 bases between them. The CDR3 coding sequence is TGTGCCAGCAGGTCCCAGACGGGGTCCTACAATGAGCAGTTCTTC. Residues: CASRSQTGSYNEQFF.

V gene TRBV11-3 combines with J gene TRBJ1-1, with 8 bases matching TRBD1. The CDR3 is 14 residues long. Looked up from germline, CDR1 is SGHNT and CDR2 is YENEEA. The V gene end was trimmed by 5 bases and the J gene end by 8 bases; junction bases not matched to a gene: 10. Here the CDR3 DNA reads TGTGCCAGCAGCCTAGGACAGGGTGTGGGAGAAGCTTTCTTT. This codes for CASSLGQGVGEAFF.

The chain has TRBV29-1 and TRBJ2-7; TRBD1 aligns across 9 bases. V lost 5 bases and J lost 7; bases outside the gene matches: 9. The CDR3 spans 13 residues. Germline V gives CDR1 SQVTM, CDR2 ANQGSEA. The CDR3 spells CSVLGQGLDEQYF. Written as DNA, the CDR3 is TGCAGCGTTTTGGGACAGGGACTGGATGAGCAGTACTTC.

This chain uses TRBV5-4 with TRBJ2-3; unclear D gene. Germline CDR1 SGHNT, CDR2 YYREEE (reference sequence). The ends were cut back, 0 bases at V and 4 bases at J, with 3 bases in the middle. The CDR3 is made up of 12 amino acids. Here the CDR3 DNA reads TGTGCCAGCAGCTTGGGCGCAGATACGCAGTATTTT. It yields the protein CASSLGADTQYF.

This clone was seen a single time. This chain connects TRBV18 to TRBJ2-7; 15 positions agree with TRBD2. In germline, CDR1 is KGHSH, CDR2 LQKENI. CDR3 length: 18 amino acids. J was trimmed by 0 bases and V by 3 bases; bases with no gene match: 6. CDR3 nucleotides: TGTGCCAGCTCACCGGGACTAGCGGGAGGCGCCACCTCCTACGAGCAGTACTTC. It is translated as CASSPGLAGGATSYEQYF.

The gene calls are TRBV29-1 and TRBJ2-5, with TRBD2 matching 7 bases. Trimming cost V 6 bases and J 4 bases; bases outside gene matches: 8. CDR1 SQVTM and CDR2 ANQGSEA come from the germline V gene. CDR3 size: 13 residues. CDR3 bases: TGCAGCGTAGACCGCGGGAGTCGAGAGACCCAGTACTTC. It specifies CSVDRGSRETQYF.